This TCR beta chain was retrieved from a study of T cells in Graves' hyperthyroidism and ophthalmopathy. Broader study findings: Researchers found most expanded thyroid clonotypes above 0.001 in blood as well.

Trimming left V 4 bases short and J 6 bases short, with 7 bases between. The germline V gene has CDR1 SQVTM and CDR2 ANQGSEA. The CDR3 loop spans 12 amino acids. This clonotype was seen at least ten times. Its specificity is not known. Together with thyroid ultrasound, orbital computed tomography, serum thyroxine and TRAb, clinical symptoms were used for diagnoses. Regions amplified from RNA transcripts were the TCR beta CDR3 regions. When the TCR CDR3 underwent first-round RT-PCR, the HTBI primer set was used. One entry per CDR3 protein, called by TCRdb with MiXCR from the multiplex PCR reads. The sample has about 560,000 distinct CDR3 sequences; around 42% are singletons.

The specimen was peripheral blood or thyroid tissue (not recorded which). This rearrangement joins TRBV29-1 to TRBJ1-6; no clear D gene. This sequence was found in a woman between 18 and 29 years old with Graves' hyperthyroidism. This CDR3 is CSVGRTNSPLHF. Here the CDR3 DNA reads TGCAGCGTTGGCAGGACTAATTCACCCCTCCACTTT.